This T cell receptor (beta chain) derives from a study of blood T cells in healthy people across ages. The CDR3 totals 12 residues. The germline CDR1 and CDR2 sequences are SGDLS and YYNGEE. V lost 7 bases and J 8 bases, leaving 13 bases between the germline ends. Primers used in a second PCR of roughly 6 to 12 cycles were a sample-barcoded 5' primer and a J-beta primer mix. Every single cDNA molecule received a tag from a template-switch adaptor with 12 random nucleotides. MiXCR, applied by TCRdb to the 5' RACE reads, yields one record per CDR3 protein. The sample lists 1.5 million to 2 million distinct CDR3 sequences, 49% occurring once.

The source is a woman in her forties in good health. The gene calls are TRBV9 and TRBJ2-1; D tentatively reads TRBD1 or TRBD2 (5 bases each). The sample consisted of blood. The CDR3 reads CASGTPRHEQFF. DNA for the CDR3: TGTGCCAGCGGGACCCCACGCCATGAGCAGTTCTTC.